This T cell receptor (beta chain) came from a study of T cells in Graves' hyperthyroidism and ophthalmopathy. The wider study: The authors collected peripheral blood at initial diagnosis, before any treatment.

V shed 2 bases, J shed 2 bases, and the junction held 2 bases outside the gene matches. Germline V gene data show CDR1 as KGHDR and CDR2 as SFDVKD. The CDR3 is 14 residues long. The cohort's ophthalmopathy patients, a group with duration under 3 months, had a Clinical Activity Score of at least 3 and a NOSPECS grade of at least 4. Concerning this clonotype itself: Its cognate antigen is unknown.

Amplified TCR beta CDR3 regions derived from RNA transcripts. Researchers ran a first-round RT-PCR on the TCR CDR3 using the HTBI primer set. TCRdb re-analysed the multiplex PCR reads in MiXCR, keeping a single row per CDR3 protein. The sample gives 350,000 or so distinct CDR3 sequences, roughly 20% of which show up once; 15% to 17% is in the top ten. The study's findings and limits: Most thyroid-expanded clonotypes above 0.001 were also found in blood.

The TCR was taken from a woman aged 40 to 50 with Graves' ophthalmopathy. The sequenced material came from blood. V is TRBV24-1 and J is TRBJ2-7; TRBD1 aligns across 7 bases. CDR3 region: CATSDSGQPYEQYF. The CDR3 DNA reads as TGTGCCACCAGTGATTCGGGACAGCCCTACGAGCAGTACTTC.